These 8 T cell receptor beta chains were all obtained from the same sample, sequenced in a study of T cell changes during pregnancy in multiple sclerosis. The assay was immunoSEQ multiplex PCR, and TCRdb's table has in-frame clones only and misses some. The sample shows approximately 51,000 clones, roughly 94% of them seen only once. The sequenced sample was CD4+ T cells from peripheral blood mononuclear cells, obtained in the second trimester of pregnancy. Receptors originate from a female donor with multiple sclerosis, enrolled in a pregnancy study.

This clone was seen a few times. The CDR3, as DNA: TGTGCCACCAGCAGAGTGCGGGTGAACACTGAAGCTTTCTTT. Protein product: CATSRVRVNTEAFF. The chain joins TRBV15 to TRBJ1-1; D call uncertain. Germline CDR1 and CDR2: LNHNV and YYDKDF (reference sequence). The V end was cut by 1 base, the J end by 0 bases, with 6 bases between. The length of the CDR3 is 14 residues. The full variable domain, its missing parts supplied by reference TRBV15 and TRBJ1-1, is DAMVIQNPRYQVTQFGKPVTLSCSQTLNHNVMYWYQQKSSQAPKLLFHYYDKDFNNEADTPDNFQSRRPNTSFCFLDIRSPGLGDTAMYLCATSRVRVNTEAFFGQGTRLTVV.

This chain uses TRBV18 with TRBJ2-3; tentatively, D is TRBD2 (6 bases). Trimming took 3 bases from V and 6 from J, leaving 13 bases between them. This CDR3 is 14 amino acids long. Germline V lookup: CDR1 KGHSH, CDR2 LQKENI. As DNA, the CDR3 is TGTGCCAGCTCACCGAGCGGCGCGGGGGATACGCAGTATTTT. As protein: CASSPSGAGDTQYF.

The chain combines TRBV10-3 with TRBJ1-1; 10 bases are shared with TRBD1. With 7 bases clipped from V and 6 bases from J, the junction kept 8 bases outside the gene matches. Per germline, CDR1 ENHRY and CDR2 SYGVKD. The CDR3 loop spans 14 amino acids. In nucleotides, the CDR3 is TGTGCCATCACCGGGACAGGGGAGTCGTCTGAAGCTTTCTTT. Protein: CAITGTGESSEAFF.

This chain connects TRBV6-5 to TRBJ2-2; D might be TRBD1 (6 bases). CDR1 is MNHEY and CDR2 is SVGAGI in the germline V gene. This CDR3 region has 15 residues. V was trimmed by 6 bases and J by 5 bases, leaving 16 bases between them. CDR3 region: CASRDSSVVTGELFF. DNA of the CDR3: TGTGCCAGCAGGGACAGTTCCGTGGTGACCGGGGAGCTGTTTTTT.

The V and J genes are TRBV5-4 and TRBJ1-5; D may be TRBD1 (5 bases). Per germline, CDR1 SGHNT and CDR2 YYREEE (reference sequence). V shed 0 bases and J shed 0 bases, with 13 bases lying between them. CDR3 length equals 17 residues. CDR3 sequence (DNA): TGTGCCAGCAGCTTGGCCGGGGGGGGAGATAGCAATCAGCCCCAGCATTTT. Translated, it gives CASSLAGGGDSNQPQHF.

The V call is TRBV7-3, the J call TRBJ1-1; D is uncertain. The V end lost 1 base, the J end lost 1 base, and 7 bases lay between the germline ends. Germline V CDR1 and CDR2: SGHTA, FQGTGA. There are 14 residues in the CDR3. The CDR3 nucleotides are TGTGCCAGCAGCTTAAGTTCCGGGAACACTGAAGCTTTCTTT. It is translated as CASSLSSGNTEAFF. The complete variable domain, with remaining parts taken from reference TRBV7-3 and TRBJ1-1, reads GAGVSQTPSNKVTEKGKYVELRCDPISGHTALYWYRQSLGQGPEFLIYFQGTGAADDSGLPNDRFFAVRPEGSVSTLKIQRTERGDSAVYLCASSLSSGNTEAFFGQGTRLTVV.

The V call is TRBV7-2, the J call TRBJ2-3; no definite D call. The CDR3 totals 16 residues. Between the trimmed V and J ends, which lost 1 base and 6 bases, there was a span of 17 bases. Germline CDR1 and CDR2: SGHTA and FQGNSA. CDR3 region: CASSLGGRQTTDTQYF. The CDR3 nucleotides read TGTGCCAGCAGCTTAGGTGGCCGCCAAACAACGGATACGCAGTATTTT.

The sample holds a few counts of this clone. The chain couples TRBV30 to TRBJ1-1, with D uncertain. The CDR3 totals 12 residues. V lost 2 bases and J 6 bases, leaving 10 bases between the germline ends. CDR1 and CDR2 (germline): GTSNPN, SVGIG (reference sequence). This CDR3 reads CAWSPRRAEAFF. The CDR3 DNA reads as TGTGCCTGGAGTCCGAGACGGGCTGAAGCTTTCTTT. Combining the CDR3 with reference TRBV30 and TRBJ1-1 gives the whole variable domain SQTIHQWPATLVQPVGSPLSLECTVEGTSNPNLYWYRQAAGRGLQLLFYSVGIGQISSEVPQNLSASRPQDRQFILSSKKLLLSDSGFYLCAWSPRRAEAFFGQGTRLTVV.